This T cell receptor beta chain originates from a study of T cell changes during pregnancy in multiple sclerosis. In germline, CDR1 is SGHTA, CDR2 FQGTGA. V was cut by 4 bases and J by 3 bases, with 15 bases left in between. CDR3 size: 15 residues. Sequencing used immunoSEQ multiplex PCR; TCRdb keeps in-frame clones, though not all of them. Here the sample spans about 77,000 clones, 93% being singletons. The starting material was peripheral blood, obtained after pregnancy. The chain joins TRBV7-3 to TRBJ1-1; tentatively, D is TRBD1 (5 bases). This receptor was taken from a female donor in good health, enrolled as a control in a pregnancy study. CDR3 sequence reads: CASSSYRLLHTEAFF. CDR3 DNA sequence: TGTGCCAGCAGCTCCTACAGGCTCCTCCACACTGAAGCTTTCTTT.